This entry concerns a single TCR beta chain. This clone was recorded a few times. Its binding antigen is unknown. At one end the junction does not follow the germline gene, possibly because of a read error. This sample includes further DNA sequences coding for the same CDR3. Based on the germline V gene (reference sequence), the CDR1 and CDR2 sequences are MNHEY and SMNVEV. The CDR3 covers 16 residues, taking in both the cysteine and the phenylalanine. The only DNA kept is the CDR3, 48 bases in frame from the first base. On the day of marrow donation, related bone marrow donors gave peripheral blood samples. Peripheral blood and bone marrow mononuclear cells were isolated by Ficoll-Hypaque density centrifugation and cryopreserved. Genomic DNA was the input for TRB sequencing, which was run either with the immunoSEQ assay at survey resolution or with the hsTCRB kit. In the source study's methods: The immunoSEQ software handled the initial read processing, while the LymphoSeq R package was used for the repertoire analyses. Clonality was calculated as 1 minus normalized Shannon entropy, and the Gini coefficient was also calculated for each TRB dataset. To infer phenotypes in unsorted samples, TRB sequences from sorted subsets of the recipient or donor were mapped onto the unsorted samples of the same recipient. TCRdb mirrors the immuneACCESS table, restricted to in-frame sequences. Some clones are absent from its copies; in checked studies, under half trace to an unresolved V gene, and the reason for the others is unknown. V and J calls and clone size follow that table, whereas D and trimming were derived from the DNA. This sample contains 40,000 to 60,000 clones, none of which is a singleton. In total, the top ten clones hold about 2.2% of the sample.

This sample is drawn from a study of T cells after posttransplantation cyclophosphamide (dated by TCRdb to about 2016). As for the study more broadly: Using TRB sequencing, the study followed how the T cell repertoire rebuilt after myeloablative bone marrow transplantation with posttransplantation cyclophosphamide given as GVHD prophylaxis. Antigen receptor sequencing covered samples from roughly 35 PTCy-treated patients and 15 to 20 of their related bone marrow donors. Blood from every one of the 30 to 35 PTCy patients who had 1-year posttransplant specimens underwent TRB sequencing. In 3 patients, up to about 3 additional blood samples taken between 2 and 5.2 years after transplant also underwent TRB sequencing, as did pretransplant blood from a handful of patients. Because TRA and TRB clonality correlated tightly in 9 samples, the subsequent TCR analyses were limited to TRB only. Public TRB sequences were queried against a database of over 3,500 sequences associated with responses to pathogens, tumor antigens, self-antigens and alloantigens.

Broad study findings and their caveats: Across the 45 to 55 patients, TRB clonality was highly associated with recipient CMV seropositivity and CMV reactivation, and diversity with PTCy was similar to that in the CNI/methotrexate controls. The TRB repertoires of T cells infiltrating skin or GI tract showed only limited overlap with the TRB repertoires of T cells in blood. Donor-recipient similarity was low at 1-2 months but rose over the first year, and later blood repertoires were often dominated by donor CD8+ memory clones.

The V gene is TRBV27 and the J gene is TRBJ2-3, with 11 central nucleotides matching TRBD2. Sequencing was carried out using PBMCs. This clonotype was obtained from a middle-aged man in good health, CMV-negative, and a related stem cell transplant donor. The nucleotide sequence reads TGTGCCAGCAGTTTATTGACTAGCGGGAACACAGATACGCAGTATTTC. Its amino acids are CASSLLTSGNTDTQYF.